The next 5 T cell receptor beta chains were all read from a single sample in a study of T cell responses to AZD1222 COVID-19 vaccine. The protocol was immunoSEQ multiplex PCR, while the TCRdb copy is restricted to in-frame clones and leaves out a portion. The profile covers just over 80,000 clones, with 85% to 90% appearing a single time and less than 7.5% taken by the ten largest. This material consisted of peripheral blood, taken on day 0 of AZD1222 vaccination. All receptors derive from an adult in good health.

CDR3 sequence: CASSYMGQGAPGYTF. The CDR3 DNA reads as TGTGCCAGCAGTTACATGGGACAGGGGGCACCTGGCTACACCTTC. The rearrangement joins TRBV6-5 to TRBJ1-2, with 12 bases that match TRBD1. CDR3 size: 15 residues. The germline gives CDR1 MNHEY, CDR2 SVGAGI. V trimming: 2 bases; J trimming: 7 bases; junction bases outside the gene matches: 5.

J is TRBJ2-1 and V is TRBV5-6, with 9 bases identical to TRBD1. CDR1 is SGHDT, CDR2 YYEEEE, per germline. This CDR3 is built from 16 residues. J gave up 7 bases and V 1 base, and 9 bases lay outside the gene matches. The CDR3 protein is CASSLNFGTGLNEQFF. CDR3 in DNA: TGTGCCAGCAGCTTGAATTTCGGGACAGGGCTTAATGAGCAGTTCTTC.

The chain combines TRBV7-2 with TRBJ1-2; D is undetermined. CDR1 is SGHTA, CDR2 FQGNSA, per germline. Trimming stripped 5 bases from V and 8 bases from J, with 12 bases between. The CDR3 is 12 residues long. The CDR3 coding sequence is TGTGCCAGCAGCACGAACCGGGAGGGCTACACCTTC. This codes for CASSTNREGYTF.

This clone was found once. The chain recombines TRBV6-5 with TRBJ1-5, with a tentative D call TRBD1 (5 bases). The CDR3 totals 16 residues. In germline, CDR1 is MNHEY, CDR2 SVGAGI. V dropped 1 base and J dropped 0 bases, with 10 bases sitting between them. The CDR3 protein is CASSYFYGGSNQPQHF. The DNA for the CDR3 is TGTGCCAGCAGTTACTTTTATGGGGGTAGCAATCAGCCCCAGCATTTT.

CDR3 sequence reads: CSAAGTGSSYEQYF. CDR3 nucleotide sequence: TGCAGCGCCGCAGGGACAGGGAGCTCCTACGAGCAGTACTTC. This chain links TRBV29-1 with TRBJ2-7, with 9 bases aligning to TRBD1. The CDR3 contains 14 residues. Germline V lookup: CDR1 SQVTM, CDR2 ANQGSEA. After removal of 7 bases from V and 0 bases from J, the junction contained 7 bases not matched to a gene.